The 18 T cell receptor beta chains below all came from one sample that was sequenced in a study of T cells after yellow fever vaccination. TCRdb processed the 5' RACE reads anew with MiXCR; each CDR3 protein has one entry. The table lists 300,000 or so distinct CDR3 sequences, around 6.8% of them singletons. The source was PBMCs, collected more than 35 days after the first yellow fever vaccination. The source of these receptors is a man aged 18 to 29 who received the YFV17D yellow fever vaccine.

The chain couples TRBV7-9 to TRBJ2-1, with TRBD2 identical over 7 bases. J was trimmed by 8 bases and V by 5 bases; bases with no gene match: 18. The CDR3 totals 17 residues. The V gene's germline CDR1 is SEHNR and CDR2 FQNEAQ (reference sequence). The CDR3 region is CASSAAFFGGKTHEQFF. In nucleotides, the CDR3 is TGTGCCAGCAGCGCGGCGTTTTTCGGGGGGAAGACCCATGAGCAGTTCTTC.

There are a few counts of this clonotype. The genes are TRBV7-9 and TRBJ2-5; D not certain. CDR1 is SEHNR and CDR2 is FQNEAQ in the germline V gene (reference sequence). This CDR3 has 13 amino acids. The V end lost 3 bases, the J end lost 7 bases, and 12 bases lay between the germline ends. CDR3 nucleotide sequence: TGTGCCAGCAGCTTTCTAGGACCCGGGACCCAGTACTTC. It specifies CASSFLGPGTQYF.

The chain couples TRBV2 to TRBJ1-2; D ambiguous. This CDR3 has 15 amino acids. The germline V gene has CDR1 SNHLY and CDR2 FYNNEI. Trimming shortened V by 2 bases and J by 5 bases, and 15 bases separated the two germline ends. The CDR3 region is CASSEFRTDRYGYTF. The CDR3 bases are TGTGCCAGCAGTGAATTCCGGACGGACCGTTATGGCTACACCTTC.

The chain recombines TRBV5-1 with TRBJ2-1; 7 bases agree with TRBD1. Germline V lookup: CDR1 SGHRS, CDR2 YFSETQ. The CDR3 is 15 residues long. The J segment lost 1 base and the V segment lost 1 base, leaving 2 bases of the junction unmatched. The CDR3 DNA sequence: TGCGCCAGCAGCTTGACAGGGGCGTCCTACAATGAGCAGTTCTTC. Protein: CASSLTGASYNEQFF.

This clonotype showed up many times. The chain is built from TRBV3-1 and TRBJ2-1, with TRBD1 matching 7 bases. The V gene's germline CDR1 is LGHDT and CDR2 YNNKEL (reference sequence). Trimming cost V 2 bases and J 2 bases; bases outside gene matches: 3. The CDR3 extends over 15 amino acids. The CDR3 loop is CASSQRGLAYNEQFF. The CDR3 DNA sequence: TGTGCCAGCAGCCAAAGGGGGCTAGCCTACAATGAGCAGTTCTTC.

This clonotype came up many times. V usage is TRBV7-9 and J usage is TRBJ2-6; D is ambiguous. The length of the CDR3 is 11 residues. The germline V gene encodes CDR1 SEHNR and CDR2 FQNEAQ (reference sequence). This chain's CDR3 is CAAVGANVLTF. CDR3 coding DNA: TGTGCTGCGGTCGGGGCCAACGTCCTGACTTTC.

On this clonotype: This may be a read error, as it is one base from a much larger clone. DNA for the CDR3: TGTGCCAGCAGCTTAGAGAACACTGAAGCTTTCTTT. Protein: CASSLENTEAFF. V gene TRBV7-9 combines with J gene TRBJ1-1; unclear D gene. The CDR3 spans 12 residues. Germline assignment: CDR1 SEHNR and CDR2 FQNEAQ (reference sequence). V shed 1 base and J shed 1 base, with 1 base lying between them.

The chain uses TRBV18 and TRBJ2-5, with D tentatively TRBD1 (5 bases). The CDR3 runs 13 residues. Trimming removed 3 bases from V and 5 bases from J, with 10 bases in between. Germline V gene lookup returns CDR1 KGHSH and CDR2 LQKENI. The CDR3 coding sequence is TGTGCCAGCTCACCGGGGCCCATGGAGACCCAGTACTTC. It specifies CASSPGPMETQYF.

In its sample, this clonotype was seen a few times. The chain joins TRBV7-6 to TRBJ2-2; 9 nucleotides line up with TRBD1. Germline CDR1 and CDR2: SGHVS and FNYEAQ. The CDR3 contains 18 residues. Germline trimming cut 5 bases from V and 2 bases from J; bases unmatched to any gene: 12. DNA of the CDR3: TGTGCCAGCAGCCTACGCCCCGTGGGACAGGGTAACACCGGGGAGCTGTTTTTT. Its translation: CASSLRPVGQGNTGELFF.

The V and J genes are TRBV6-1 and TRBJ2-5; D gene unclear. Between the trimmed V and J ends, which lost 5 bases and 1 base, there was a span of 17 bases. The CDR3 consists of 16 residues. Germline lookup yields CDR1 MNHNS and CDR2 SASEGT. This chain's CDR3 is CASSPDVLGGQETQYF. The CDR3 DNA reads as TGTGCCAGCAGTCCAGACGTTCTTGGTGGCCAAGAGACCCAGTACTTC.

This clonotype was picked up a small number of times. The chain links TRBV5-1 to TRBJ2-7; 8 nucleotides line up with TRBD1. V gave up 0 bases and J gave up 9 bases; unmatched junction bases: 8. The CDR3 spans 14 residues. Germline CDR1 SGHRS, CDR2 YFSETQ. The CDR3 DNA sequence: TGCGCCAGCAGCTTGGACAGGGGGGAAAGGGGGCAGTACTTC. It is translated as CASSLDRGERGQYF.

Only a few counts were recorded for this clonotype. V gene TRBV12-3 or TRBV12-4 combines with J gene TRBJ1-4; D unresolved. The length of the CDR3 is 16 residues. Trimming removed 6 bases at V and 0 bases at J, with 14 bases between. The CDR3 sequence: CASSFDTYTTNEKLFF. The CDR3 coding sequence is TGTGCCAGCAGCTTTGACACCTACACAACTAATGAAAAACTGTTTTTT.

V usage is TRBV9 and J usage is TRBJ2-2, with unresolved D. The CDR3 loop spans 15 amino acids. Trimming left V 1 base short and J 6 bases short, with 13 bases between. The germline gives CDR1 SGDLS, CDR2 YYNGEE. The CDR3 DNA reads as TGTGCCAGCAGCGTAAAAAGGGATGAATCCGGGGAGCTGTTTTTT. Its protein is CASSVKRDESGELFF.

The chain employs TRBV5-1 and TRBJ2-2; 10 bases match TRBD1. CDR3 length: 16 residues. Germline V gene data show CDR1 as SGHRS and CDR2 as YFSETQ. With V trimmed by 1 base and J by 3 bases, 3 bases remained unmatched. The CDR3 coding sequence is TGCGCCAGCAGCTTGAGGACAGGGGGGGACACCGGGGAGCTGTTTTTT. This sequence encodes CASSLRTGGDTGELFF.

The CDR3 bases are TGTGCCAGCTCAACCGGGACAGGGAGCACCGGGGAGCTGTTTTTT. Translating it yields CASSTGTGSTGELFF. This chain joins TRBV18 and TRBJ2-2; 9 bases match TRBD1. J lost 4 bases, V lost 5 bases, and 5 bases had no gene match. The CDR3 loop spans 15 amino acids. In germline, CDR1 is KGHSH, CDR2 LQKENI.

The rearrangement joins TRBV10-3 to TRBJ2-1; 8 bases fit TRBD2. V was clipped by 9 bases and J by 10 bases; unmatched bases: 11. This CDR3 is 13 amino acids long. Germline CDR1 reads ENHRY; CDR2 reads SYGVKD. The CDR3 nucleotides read TGTGCCATAACCGGGGGGGATTGGGAGGAGCAGTTCTTC. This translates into CAITGGDWEEQFF.

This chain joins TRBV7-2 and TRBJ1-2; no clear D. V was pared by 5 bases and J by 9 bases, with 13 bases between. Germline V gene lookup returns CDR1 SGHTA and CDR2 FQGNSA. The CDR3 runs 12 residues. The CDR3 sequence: CASSRPTYSYTF. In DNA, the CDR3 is TGTGCCAGCAGCCGCCCCACATACAGCTACACCTTC.

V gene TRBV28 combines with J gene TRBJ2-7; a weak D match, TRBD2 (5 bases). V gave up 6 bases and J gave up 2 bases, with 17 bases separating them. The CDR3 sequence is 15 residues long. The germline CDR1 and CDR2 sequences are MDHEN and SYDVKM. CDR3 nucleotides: TGTGCCAGCAGCCTCGCCGGGGATAAGGCCTACGAGCAGTACGTC. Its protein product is CASSLAGDKAYEQYV.